The 5 T cell receptor beta chains reported below all come from one sample, sequenced in a study of neurological immune-mediated disorders. From the 5' RACE reads, TCRdb called clonotypes with MiXCR, one entry per CDR3 protein. The repertoire holds approximately 65,000 distinct CDR3 sequences, with around 5% as singletons. Source material: PBMCs. These TCRs come from a human donor with multiple sclerosis. The donor label of this sample is uncertain.

In its sample, this clonotype was seen many times. The chain links TRBV27 to TRBJ2-2, with 7 bases that match TRBD2. The CDR3 loop spans 16 amino acids. After removal of 4 bases from V and 3 bases from J, the junction contained 8 bases not matched to a gene. CDR1 and CDR2 from the germline V gene are MNHEY and SMNVEV (reference sequence). The CDR3 loop reads CASSSGGVFDTGELFF. The DNA of the CDR3 is TGTGCCAGCAGTTCGGGGGGTGTATTCGACACCGGGGAGCTGTTTTTT.

In this sample, this clonotype turned up many times. The chain recombines TRBV7-2 with TRBJ2-3; 13 nucleotides align to TRBD2. This CDR3 region has 14 residues. Germline CDR1 and CDR2: SGHTA and FQGNSA. The ends lost 4 bases at V and 8 bases at J; junction bases unmatched: 3. The CDR3 is CASSSGLAGVTQYF. The CDR3 DNA reads TGTGCCAGCAGCTCCGGACTAGCGGGGGTTACGCAGTATTTT.

Ten or more counts support this clonotype. This chain joins TRBV6-6 and TRBJ2-1; 11 nucleotides align to TRBD2. V lost 6 bases to trimming and J lost 4 bases; unmatched junction nucleotides: 5. The CDR3 loop spans 15 amino acids. Germline CDR1 MNHNY, CDR2 SVGAGI (reference sequence). CDR3 coding DNA: TGTGCCAGCAGCCAACTAGCGGGGGCATACAATGAGCAGTTCTTC. Translating it yields CASSQLAGAYNEQFF.

This clonotype was seen only a few times. This rearrangement joins TRBV14 to TRBJ2-5; 8 bases are shared with TRBD1. The germline gives CDR1 SGHDN, CDR2 FVKESK. V lost 0 bases to trimming and J lost 4 bases; unmatched junction nucleotides: 7. This CDR3 contains 16 residues. In DNA form, the CDR3 reads TGTGCCAGCAGCCAAGATCGCAGGGGGCGGCTAGAGACCCAGTACTTC. This encodes CASSQDRRGRLETQYF.

This clonotype was seen ten or more times. CDR3 protein: CASHVGGLENTGELFF. The CDR3 region has the DNA TGTGCCAGCCATGTCGGGGGGCTAGAGAACACCGGGGAGCTGTTTTTT. This rearrangement joins TRBV6-6 to TRBJ2-2; the D gene is possibly TRBD2 (7 bases). The CDR3 is 16 amino acids. Germline V lookup: CDR1 MNHNY, CDR2 SVGAGI (reference sequence). V shed 8 bases and J shed 1 base, with 17 bases lying between them.